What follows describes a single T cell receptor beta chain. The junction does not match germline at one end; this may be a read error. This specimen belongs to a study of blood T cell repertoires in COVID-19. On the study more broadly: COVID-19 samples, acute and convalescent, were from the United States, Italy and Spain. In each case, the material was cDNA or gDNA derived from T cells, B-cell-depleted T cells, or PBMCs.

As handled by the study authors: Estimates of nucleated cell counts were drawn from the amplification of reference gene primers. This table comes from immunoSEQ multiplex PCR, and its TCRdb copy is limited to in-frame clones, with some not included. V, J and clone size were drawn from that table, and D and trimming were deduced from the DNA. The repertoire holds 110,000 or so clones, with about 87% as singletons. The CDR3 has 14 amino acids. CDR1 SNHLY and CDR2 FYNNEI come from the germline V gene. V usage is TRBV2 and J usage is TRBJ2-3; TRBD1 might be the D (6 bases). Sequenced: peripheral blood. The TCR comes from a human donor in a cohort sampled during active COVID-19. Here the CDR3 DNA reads TGTGCCAGCAGTTCCGGGACACGCACCGATACGCAGTATTTT. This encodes CASSSGTRTDTQYF. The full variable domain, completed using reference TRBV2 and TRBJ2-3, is EPEVTQTPSHQVTQMGQEVILRCVPISNHLYFYWYRQILGQKVEFLVSFYNNEISEKSEIFDDQFSVERPDGSNFTLKIRSTKLEDSAMYFCASSSGTRTDTQYFGPGTRLTVL.